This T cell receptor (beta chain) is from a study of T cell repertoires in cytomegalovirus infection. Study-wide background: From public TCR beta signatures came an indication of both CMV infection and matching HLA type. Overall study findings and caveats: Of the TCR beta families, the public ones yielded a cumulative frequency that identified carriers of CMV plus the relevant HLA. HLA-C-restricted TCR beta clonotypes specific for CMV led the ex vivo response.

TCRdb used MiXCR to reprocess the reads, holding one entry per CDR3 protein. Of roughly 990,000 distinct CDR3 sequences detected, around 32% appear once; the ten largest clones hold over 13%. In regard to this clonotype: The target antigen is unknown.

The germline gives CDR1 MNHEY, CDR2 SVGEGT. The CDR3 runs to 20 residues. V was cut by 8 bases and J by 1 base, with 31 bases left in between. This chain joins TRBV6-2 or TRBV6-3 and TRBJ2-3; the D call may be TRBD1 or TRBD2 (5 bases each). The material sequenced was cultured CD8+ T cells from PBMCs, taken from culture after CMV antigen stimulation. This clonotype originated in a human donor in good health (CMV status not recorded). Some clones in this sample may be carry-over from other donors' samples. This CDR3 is CASGIEGTLGAASGTDTQYF. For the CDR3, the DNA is TGTGCCAGCGGGATAGAGGGGACCCTAGGGGCCGCCTCAGGCACAGATACGCAGTATTTT.